This T cell receptor beta chain was sequenced during a study of technical replicates of blood from several donors. The CDR3 is 11 amino acids. Germline V gene lookup returns CDR1 GTSNPN and CDR2 SVGIG (reference sequence). Trimming stripped 2 bases from V and 7 bases from J, with 9 bases between. The method was immunoSEQ multiplex PCR; TCRdb's version includes in-frame clones alone and lacks a portion of them. This sample has roughly 79,000 clones, with approximately 96% found just once. The material sequenced was T cells isolated from PBMCs. This chain connects TRBV30 to TRBJ2-7, with D possibly TRBD1 on 7 matching bases. The sequence came from a human donor in good health. The CDR3 DNA reads TGTGCCTGGAGTTCAGGGGGGGAGCAGTACTTC. Encoded protein: CAWSSGGEQYF.